This T cell receptor (beta chain) was found in a study of blood T cell repertoires in COVID-19. In the study overall: Samples of COVID-19 (acute and convalescent) were obtained from the United States, Italy and Spain. PBMCs, B-cell-depleted T cells, or T cells were the source of the cDNA or gDNA that made up the material.

In the original workflow: Amplified reference gene primers provided the basis for estimating nucleated cell counts. The repertoire was sequenced with immunoSEQ multiplex PCR; TCRdb's copy has only in-frame clones and lacks some. That table gives V, J and clone size, and the DNA gave D and trimming. The sample shows under 250,000 clones, about 80% of them seen only once. Losses at the gene ends were 5 bases for V and 0 bases for J; bases not matched to a gene: 12. This CDR3 contains 18 residues. CDR1 is SGHAT, CDR2 FQNNGV, per germline. Sequenced material: peripheral blood. The rearrangement uses TRBV11-2 and TRBJ1-2, with 10 bases that match TRBD1. This TCR was sampled from a man older than 75 with acute or convalescent COVID-19. The CDR3 is CASSTNRGQGRPNYGYTF. The CDR3 DNA reads as TGTGCCAGCAGCACAAACCGGGGACAGGGGCGCCCTAACTATGGCTACACCTTC.